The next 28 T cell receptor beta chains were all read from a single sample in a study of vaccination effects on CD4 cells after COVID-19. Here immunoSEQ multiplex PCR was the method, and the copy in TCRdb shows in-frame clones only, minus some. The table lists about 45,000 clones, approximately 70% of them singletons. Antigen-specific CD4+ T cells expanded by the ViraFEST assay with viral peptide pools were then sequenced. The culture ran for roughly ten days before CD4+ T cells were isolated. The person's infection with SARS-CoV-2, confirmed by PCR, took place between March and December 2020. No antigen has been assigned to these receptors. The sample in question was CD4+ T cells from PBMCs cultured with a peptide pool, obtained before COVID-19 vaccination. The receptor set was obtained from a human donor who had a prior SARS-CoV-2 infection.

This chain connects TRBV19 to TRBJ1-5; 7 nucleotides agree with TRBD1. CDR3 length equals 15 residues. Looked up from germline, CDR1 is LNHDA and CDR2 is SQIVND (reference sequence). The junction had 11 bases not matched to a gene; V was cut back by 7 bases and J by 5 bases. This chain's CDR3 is CASTRERQGYQPQHF. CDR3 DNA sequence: TGTGCCAGTACCCGGGAGCGACAGGGCTATCAGCCCCAGCATTTT.

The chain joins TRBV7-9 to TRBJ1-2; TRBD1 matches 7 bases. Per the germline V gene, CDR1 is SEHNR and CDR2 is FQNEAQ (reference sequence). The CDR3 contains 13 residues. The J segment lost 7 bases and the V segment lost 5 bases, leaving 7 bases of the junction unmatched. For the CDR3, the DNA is TGTGCCAGCAGCCCGACAGGGTATCTTGGCTACACCTTC. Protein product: CASSPTGYLGYTF.

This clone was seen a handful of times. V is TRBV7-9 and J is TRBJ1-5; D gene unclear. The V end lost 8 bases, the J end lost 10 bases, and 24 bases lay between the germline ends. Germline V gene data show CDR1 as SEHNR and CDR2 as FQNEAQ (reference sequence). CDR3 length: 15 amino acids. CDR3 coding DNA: TGTGCCAGCGGTATTAATCACCCCCCCTTTGACCCCCAGCATTTT. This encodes CASGINHPPFDPQHF.

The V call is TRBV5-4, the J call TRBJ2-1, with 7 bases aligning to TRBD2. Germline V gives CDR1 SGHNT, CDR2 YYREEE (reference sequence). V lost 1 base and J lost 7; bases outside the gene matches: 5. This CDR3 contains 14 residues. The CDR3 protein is CASSLRTSKNEQFF. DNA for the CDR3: TGTGCCAGCAGCTTGCGGACTAGTAAGAATGAGCAGTTCTTC.

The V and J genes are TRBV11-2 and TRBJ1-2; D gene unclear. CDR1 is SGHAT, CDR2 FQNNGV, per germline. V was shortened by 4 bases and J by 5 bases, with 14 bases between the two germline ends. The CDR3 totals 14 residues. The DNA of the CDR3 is TGTGCCAGCAGCTCGCTTCGCGAGAGTTATGGCTACACCTTC. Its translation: CASSSLRESYGYTF.

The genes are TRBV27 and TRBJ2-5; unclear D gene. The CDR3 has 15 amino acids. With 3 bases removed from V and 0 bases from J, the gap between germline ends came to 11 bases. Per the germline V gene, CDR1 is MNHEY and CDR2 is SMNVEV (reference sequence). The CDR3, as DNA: TGTGCCAGCAGTTTCAGGCGCTCGTACCAAGAGACCCAGTACTTC. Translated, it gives CASSFRRSYQETQYF.

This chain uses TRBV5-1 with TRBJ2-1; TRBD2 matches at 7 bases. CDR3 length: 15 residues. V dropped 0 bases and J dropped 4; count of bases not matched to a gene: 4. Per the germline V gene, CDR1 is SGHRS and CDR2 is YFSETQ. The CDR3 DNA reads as TGCGCCAGCAGCTTGGCTCCTAGCGGTTACAATGAGCAGTTCTTC. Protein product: CASSLAPSGYNEQFF.

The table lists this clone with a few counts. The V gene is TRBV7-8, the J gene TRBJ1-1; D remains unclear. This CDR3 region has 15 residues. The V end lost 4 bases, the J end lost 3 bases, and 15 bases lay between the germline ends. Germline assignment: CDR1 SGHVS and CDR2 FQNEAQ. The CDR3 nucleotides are TGTGCCAGCAGCTCCCCTGGAGGAGGGCACACTGAAGCTTTCTTT. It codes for CASSSPGGGHTEAFF. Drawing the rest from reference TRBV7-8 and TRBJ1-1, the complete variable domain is GAGVSQSPRYKVAKRGQDVALRCDPISGHVSLFWYQQALGQGPEFLTYFQNEAQLDKSGLPSDRFFAERPEGSVSTLKIQRTQQEDSAVYLCASSSPGGGHTEAFFGQGTRLTVV.

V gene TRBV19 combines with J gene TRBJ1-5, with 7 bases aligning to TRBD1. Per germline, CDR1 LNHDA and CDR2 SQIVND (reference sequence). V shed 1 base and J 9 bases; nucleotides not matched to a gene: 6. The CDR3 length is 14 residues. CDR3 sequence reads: CASSIGDSITPQHF. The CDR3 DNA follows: TGTGCCAGTAGTATAGGGGACAGTATAACGCCCCAGCATTTT.

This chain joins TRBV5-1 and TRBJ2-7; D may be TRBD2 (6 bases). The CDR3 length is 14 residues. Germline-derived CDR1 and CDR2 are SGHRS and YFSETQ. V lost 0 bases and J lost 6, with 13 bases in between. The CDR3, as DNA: TGCGCCAGCAGCTTGGGGGACTCCGCTGCCGAGCAGTACTTC. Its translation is CASSLGDSAAEQYF.

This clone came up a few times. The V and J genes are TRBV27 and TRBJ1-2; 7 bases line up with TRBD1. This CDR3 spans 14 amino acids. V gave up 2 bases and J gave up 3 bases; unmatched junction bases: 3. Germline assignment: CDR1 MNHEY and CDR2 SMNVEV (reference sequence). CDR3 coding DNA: TGTGCCAGCAGTTTAACAGGGGTAGACTATGGCTACACCTTC. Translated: CASSLTGVDYGYTF.

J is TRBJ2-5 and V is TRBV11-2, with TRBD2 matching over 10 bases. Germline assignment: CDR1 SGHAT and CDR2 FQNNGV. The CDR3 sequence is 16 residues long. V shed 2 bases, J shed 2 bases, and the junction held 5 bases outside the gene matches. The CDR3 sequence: CASSLLVAGGQETQYF. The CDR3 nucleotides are TGTGCCAGCAGCTTACTTGTAGCGGGGGGTCAAGAGACCCAGTACTTC.

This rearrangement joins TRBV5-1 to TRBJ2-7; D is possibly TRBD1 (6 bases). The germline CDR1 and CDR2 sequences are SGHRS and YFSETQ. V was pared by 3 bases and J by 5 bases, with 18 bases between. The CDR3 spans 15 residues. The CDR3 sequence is CASSSGTNFAHEQYF. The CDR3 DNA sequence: TGCGCCAGCAGCTCTGGGACAAATTTCGCCCACGAGCAGTACTTC.

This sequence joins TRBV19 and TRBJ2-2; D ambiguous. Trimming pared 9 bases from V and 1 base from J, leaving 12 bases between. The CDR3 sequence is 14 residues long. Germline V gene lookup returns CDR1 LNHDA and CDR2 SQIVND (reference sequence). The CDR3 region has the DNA TGTGCCAGCCAAAAGACGGGGAACACCGGGGAGCTGTTTTTT. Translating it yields CASQKTGNTGELFF. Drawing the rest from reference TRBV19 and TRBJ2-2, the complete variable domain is DGGITQSPKYLFRKEGQNVTLSCEQNLNHDAMYWYRQDPGQGLRLIYYSQIVNDFQKGDIAEGYSVSREKKESFPLTVTSAQKNPTAFYLCASQKTGNTGELFFGEGSRLTVL.

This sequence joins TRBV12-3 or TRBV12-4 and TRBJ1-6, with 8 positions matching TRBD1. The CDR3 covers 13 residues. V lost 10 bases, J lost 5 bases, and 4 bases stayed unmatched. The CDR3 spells CATRTGNNSPLHF. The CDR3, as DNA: TGTGCCACCCGGACAGGGAATAATTCACCCCTCCACTTT.

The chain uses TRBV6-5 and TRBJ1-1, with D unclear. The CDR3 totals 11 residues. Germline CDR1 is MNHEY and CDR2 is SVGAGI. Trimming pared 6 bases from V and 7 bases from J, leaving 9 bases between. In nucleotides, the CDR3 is TGTGCCAGCAGAGGGTCAGTTGAAGCTTTCTTT. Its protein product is CASRGSVEAFF.

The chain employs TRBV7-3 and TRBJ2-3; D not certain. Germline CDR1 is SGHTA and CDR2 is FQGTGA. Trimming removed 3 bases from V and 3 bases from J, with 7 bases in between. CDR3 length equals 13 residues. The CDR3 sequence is CASSLLGTDTQYF. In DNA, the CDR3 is TGTGCCAGCAGCTTGTTAGGTACAGATACGCAGTATTTT.

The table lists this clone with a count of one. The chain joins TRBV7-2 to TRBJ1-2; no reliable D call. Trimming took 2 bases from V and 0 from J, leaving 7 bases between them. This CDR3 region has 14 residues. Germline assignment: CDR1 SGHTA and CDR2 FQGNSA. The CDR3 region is CASSLTRANYGYTF. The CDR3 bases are TGTGCCAGCAGCTTAACTCGAGCTAACTATGGCTACACCTTC.

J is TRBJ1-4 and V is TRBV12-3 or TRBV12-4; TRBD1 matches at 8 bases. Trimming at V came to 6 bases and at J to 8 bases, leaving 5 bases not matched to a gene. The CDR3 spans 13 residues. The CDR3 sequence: CASSRGQEEKLFF. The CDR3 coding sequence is TGTGCCAGCAGCCGGGGACAGGAGGAAAAACTGTTTTTT.

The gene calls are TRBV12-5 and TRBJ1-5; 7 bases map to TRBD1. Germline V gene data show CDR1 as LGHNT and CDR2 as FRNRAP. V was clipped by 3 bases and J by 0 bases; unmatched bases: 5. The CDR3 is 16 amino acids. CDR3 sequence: CASGLWQGGSNQPQHF. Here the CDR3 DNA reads TGTGCTAGTGGTTTATGGCAGGGGGGTAGCAATCAGCCCCAGCATTTT. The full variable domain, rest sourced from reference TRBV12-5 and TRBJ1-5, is DARVTQTPRHKVTEMGQEVTMRCQPILGHNTVFWYRQTMMQGLELLAYFRNRAPLDDSGMPKDRFSAEMPDATLATLKIQPSEPRDSAVYFCASGLWQGGSNQPQHFGDGTRLSIL.

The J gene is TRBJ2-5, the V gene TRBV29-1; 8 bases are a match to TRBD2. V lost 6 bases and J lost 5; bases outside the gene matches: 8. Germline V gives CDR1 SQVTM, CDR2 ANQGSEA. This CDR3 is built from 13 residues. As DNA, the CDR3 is TGCAGCGTAACCGGGACTAGGTATGAGACCCAGTACTTC. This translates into CSVTGTRYETQYF.

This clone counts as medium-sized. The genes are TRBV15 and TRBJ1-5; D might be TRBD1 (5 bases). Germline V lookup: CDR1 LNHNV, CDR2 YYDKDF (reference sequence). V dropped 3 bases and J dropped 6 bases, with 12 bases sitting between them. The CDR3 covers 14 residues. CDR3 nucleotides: TGTGCCACCAGCAGTAGACAGATCGGTCAGCCCCAGCATTTT. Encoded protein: CATSSRQIGQPQHF.

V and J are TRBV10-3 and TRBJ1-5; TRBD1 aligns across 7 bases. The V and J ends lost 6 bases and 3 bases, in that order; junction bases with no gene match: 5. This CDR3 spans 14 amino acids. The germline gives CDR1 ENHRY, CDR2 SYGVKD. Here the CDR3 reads CAIRGTVHNQPQHF. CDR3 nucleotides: TGTGCCATCAGGGGGACAGTGCACAATCAGCCCCAGCATTTT.

The CDR3 spells CASSPGPGDPEAFF. Here the CDR3 DNA reads TGCGCCAGCAGCCCCGGTCCGGGGGACCCCGAAGCTTTCTTT. The chain links TRBV5-1 to TRBJ1-1, with D maybe TRBD1 (5 bases). CDR3 length equals 14 residues. The ends were cut back, 4 bases at V and 8 bases at J, with 18 bases in the middle. The germline V gene has CDR1 SGHRS and CDR2 YFSETQ. Together with reference TRBV5-1 and TRBJ1-1, the CDR3 gives the full variable domain: KAGVTQTPRYLIKTRGQQVTLSCSPISGHRSVSWYQQTPGQGLQFLFEYFSETQRNKGNFPGRFSGRQFSNSRSEMNVSTLELGDSALYLCASSPGPGDPEAFFGQGTRLTVV.

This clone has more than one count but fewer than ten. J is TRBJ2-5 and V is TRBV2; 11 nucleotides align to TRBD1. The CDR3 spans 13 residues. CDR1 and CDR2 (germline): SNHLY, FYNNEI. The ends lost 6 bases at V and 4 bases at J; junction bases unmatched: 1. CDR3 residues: CASRDRGPETQYF. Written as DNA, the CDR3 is TGTGCCAGCAGGGACAGGGGGCCAGAGACCCAGTACTTC. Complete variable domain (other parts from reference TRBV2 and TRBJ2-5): EPEVTQTPSHQVTQMGQEVILRCVPISNHLYFYWYRQILGQKVEFLVSFYNNEISEKSEIFDDQFSVERPDGSNFTLKIRSTKLEDSAMYFCASRDRGPETQYFGPGTRLLVL.

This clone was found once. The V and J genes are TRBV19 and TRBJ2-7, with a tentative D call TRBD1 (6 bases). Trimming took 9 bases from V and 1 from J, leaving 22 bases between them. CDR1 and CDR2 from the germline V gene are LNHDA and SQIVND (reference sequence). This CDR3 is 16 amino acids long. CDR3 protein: CASYLRTASYSYEQYF. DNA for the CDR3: TGTGCCAGCTACCTCAGGACAGCATCCTATTCCTACGAGCAGTACTTC.

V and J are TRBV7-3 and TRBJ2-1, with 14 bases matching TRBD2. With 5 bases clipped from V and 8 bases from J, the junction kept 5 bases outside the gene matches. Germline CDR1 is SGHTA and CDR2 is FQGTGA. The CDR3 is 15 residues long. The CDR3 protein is CASSEGTSGSDEQFF. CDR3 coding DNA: TGTGCCAGCAGCGAGGGGACTAGCGGGAGCGATGAGCAGTTCTTC.

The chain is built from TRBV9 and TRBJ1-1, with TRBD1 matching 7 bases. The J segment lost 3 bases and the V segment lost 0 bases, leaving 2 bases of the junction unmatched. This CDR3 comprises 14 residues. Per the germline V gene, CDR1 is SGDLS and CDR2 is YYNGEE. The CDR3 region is CASSVDQGDTEAFF. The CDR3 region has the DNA TGTGCCAGCAGCGTAGATCAGGGGGACACTGAAGCTTTCTTT.